Sequencing of this TCR beta chain was carried out in a study of blood T cell repertoires in COVID-19. Whole-study context: PBMCs, B-cell-depleted T cells, or T cells were the source of the cDNA or gDNA that made up the material.

V gave up 3 bases and J gave up 2 bases; unmatched junction bases: 1. Germline V gene data show CDR1 as KGHSH and CDR2 as LQKENI. The CDR3 is 13 amino acids. In its sample, this clone was seen a few times. In the study's own analysis: Reference gene primers were amplified, and this amplification served to estimate nucleated cell counts. This table comes from immunoSEQ multiplex PCR, and its TCRdb copy is limited to in-frame clones, with some not included. The DNA was the basis for D and trimming; V, J and clone size are from that table. Of around 140,000 clones listed, roughly 84% are singletons. The chain links TRBV18 to TRBJ2-7; 7 bases are shared with TRBD1. Sequencing input: peripheral blood. This receptor was obtained from a man younger than 45 with COVID-19, enrolled during active disease. Here the CDR3 reads CASSPDRPYEQYF. The CDR3 region has the DNA TGTGCCAGCTCACCGGACAGGCCCTACGAGCAGTACTTC.